This TCR beta chain was identified in a study of OX40 agonist ivuxolimab in advanced cancers. General study findings and limits: On average, a greater number of expanded clones characterised CD8+ T cells relative to CD4+.

Exclusion applied to patients with autoimmune disease history or systemic immunosuppression. Of note for this clone: Its antigen is unknown.

Trimming took 5 bases from V and 1 from J; bases not matched to a gene: 9. The CDR3 sequence is 17 residues long. Germline-derived CDR1 and CDR2 are SEHNR and FQNEAQ (reference sequence). Clones were sequenced by immunoSEQ multiplex PCR, and TCRdb holds only the in-frame ones, with some missing. The sample includes around 68,000 clones, 91% of them seen just once. The chain joins TRBV7-9 to TRBJ1-5, with TRBD1 matching 9 bases. The sequence was collected from an adult with an advanced solid tumor such as melanoma, head and neck, liver or kidney cancer. Sequences were derived from CD4+ or CD8+ T cells sorted from blood, sampled in a trial of the OX40 agonist ivuxolimab. CDR3 DNA: TGTGCCAGCAGCCGGAGCGGCGGACAGGGGAGCAATCAGCCCCAGCATTTT. Its translation: CASSRSGGQGSNQPQHF. The full variable domain, its missing parts supplied by reference TRBV7-9 and TRBJ1-5, is DTGVSQNPRHKITKRGQNVTFRCDPISEHNRLYWYRQTLGQGPEFLTYFQNEAQLEKSRLLSDRFSAERPKGSFSTLEIQRTEQGDSAMYLCASSRSGGQGSNQPQHFGDGTRLSIL.